These 9 T cell receptor beta chains came from one sample sequenced in a study of CD8 T cells in ankylosing spondylitis. Notes on the study in general: Ankylosing spondylitis blood appeared to carry a characteristic TCR beta motif of eight or nine highly homologous variants.

TCRdb passed the 5' RACE reads through MiXCR, listing each CDR3 protein once. The data show over 450,000 distinct CDR3 sequences, roughly 13% seen once. These receptors' targets are unknown. The material sequenced was blood, either unsorted or a sorted T cell fraction (not recorded which). These receptor sequences come from a male donor with ankylosing spondylitis.

This clonotype was seen only a few times. The rearrangement uses TRBV15 and TRBJ2-2; TRBD1 aligns across 8 bases. V lost 5 bases to trimming and J lost 5 bases; unmatched junction nucleotides: 10. The CDR3 consists of 16 residues. Germline CDR1 LNHNV, CDR2 YYDKDF (reference sequence). Written as DNA, the CDR3 is TGTGCCACCAGCCGCCGACAGGGGAGGTGGACCGGGGAGCTGTTTTTT. Translating it yields CATSRRQGRWTGELFF.

Here the CDR3 DNA reads TGTGCCAGCTCACCATGGGATGGGGCTGCGATCGAGCAGTACTTC. Encoded protein: CASSPWDGAAIEQYF. The rearrangement uses TRBV18 and TRBJ2-7, with a weak D call TRBD1 (5 bases). CDR3 length: 15 amino acids. The V gene's germline CDR1 is KGHSH and CDR2 LQKENI. V gave up 2 bases and J gave up 6 bases, with 17 bases separating them.

This clonotype was observed many times. CDR3 region: CASSHFGDRNYGYTF. The DNA of the CDR3 is TGTGCCAGCAGTCACTTCGGGGACAGGAACTATGGCTACACCTTC. The chain joins TRBV27 to TRBJ1-2; 8 nucleotides line up with TRBD1. The CDR3 has 15 amino acids. The V and J ends lost 5 bases and 2 bases, in that order; junction bases with no gene match: 7. CDR1 MNHEY and CDR2 SMNVEV come from the germline V gene (reference sequence).

V usage is TRBV28 and J usage is TRBJ2-3, with 12 positions matching TRBD2. Germline CDR1 MDHEN, CDR2 SYDVKM. CDR3 length: 16 amino acids. J was trimmed by 4 bases and V by 5 bases; bases with no gene match: 7. This chain's CDR3 is CASSGMTSGSADTQYF. CDR3 in DNA: TGTGCCAGCAGTGGTATGACTAGCGGGAGTGCAGATACGCAGTATTTT.

The rearrangement links TRBV6-2 or TRBV6-3 to TRBJ1-1; possibly TRBD1 for D (6 bases). The CDR3 length is 15 residues. Trimming removed 6 bases from V and 3 bases from J, with 17 bases in between. Looked up from germline, CDR1 is MNHEY and CDR2 is SVGEGT. The CDR3 DNA sequence: TGTGCCAGCAGAACCTCCCGACAGGTTCACACTGAAGCTTTCTTT. Translated: CASRTSRQVHTEAFF.

The rearrangement joins TRBV4-1 to TRBJ2-3; 8 positions agree with TRBD2. J gave up 0 bases and V 2 bases, and 7 bases lay outside the gene matches. Germline assignment: CDR1 MGHRA and CDR2 YSYEKL. The CDR3 extends over 17 amino acids. The CDR3: CASSQIGRAWSTDTQYF. CDR3 in DNA: TGCGCCAGCAGCCAAATCGGGAGGGCCTGGAGCACAGATACGCAGTATTTT.

Remarks on this clonotype: It may be a read error: a sequence one base away is much more abundant. This sequence joins TRBV7-6 and TRBJ1-1; 8 nucleotides line up with TRBD1. The CDR3 runs to 13 residues. Germline lookup yields CDR1 SGHVS and CDR2 FNYEAQ. The CDR3 DNA reads TGTGCCAGCAGCGCAACAGGGGGAACTGAAGCTCTCTTT. Translated, it gives CASSATGGTEALF.

This clonotype turned up a few times. The CDR3 spells CSVDKGAGTEAFF. As DNA, the CDR3 is TGCAGCGTTGATAAGGGGGCAGGCACTGAAGCTTTCTTT. J is TRBJ1-1 and V is TRBV29-1, with TRBD1 identical over 7 bases. The germline CDR1 and CDR2 sequences are SQVTM and ANQGSEA. The trim removed 3 bases at V and 4 bases at J, leaving 5 bases unmatched. The CDR3 length is 13 residues.

The V gene is TRBV20-1, the J gene TRBJ2-3; tentatively, D is TRBD2 (6 bases). Germline loops: CDR1 DFQATT, CDR2 SNEGSKA (reference sequence). This CDR3 region has 14 residues. Trimming shortened V by 0 bases and J by 3 bases, and 10 bases separated the two germline ends. The CDR3 sequence is CSARDRDFTDTQYF. For the CDR3, the DNA is TGCAGTGCTAGAGATCGGGACTTTACAGATACGCAGTATTTT.